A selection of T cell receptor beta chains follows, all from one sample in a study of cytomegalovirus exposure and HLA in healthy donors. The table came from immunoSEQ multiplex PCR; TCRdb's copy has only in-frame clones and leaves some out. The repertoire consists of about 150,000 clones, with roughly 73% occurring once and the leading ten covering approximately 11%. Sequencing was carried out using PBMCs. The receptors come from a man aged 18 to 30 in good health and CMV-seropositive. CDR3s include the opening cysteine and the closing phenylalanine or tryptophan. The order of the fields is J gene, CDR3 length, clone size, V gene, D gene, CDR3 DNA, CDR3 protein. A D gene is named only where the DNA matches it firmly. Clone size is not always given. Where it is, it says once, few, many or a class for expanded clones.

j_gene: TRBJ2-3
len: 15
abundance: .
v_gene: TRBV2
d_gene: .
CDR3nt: TGTGCCAGCAGCCCCGAGGAGGGAATCACAGATACGCAGTATTTT
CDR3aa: CASSPEEGITDTQYF

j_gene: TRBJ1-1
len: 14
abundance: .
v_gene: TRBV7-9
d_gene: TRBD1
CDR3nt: TGTGCCAGCAGCCCGGGACAGATGAACACTGAAGCTTTCTTT
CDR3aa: CASSPGQMNTEAFF

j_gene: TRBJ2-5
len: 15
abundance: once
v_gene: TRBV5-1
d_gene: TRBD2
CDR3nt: TGCGCCAGCAGCTGGGGGGGTCGGGCAAAGGAGACCCAGTACTTC
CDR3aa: CASSWGGRAKETQYF

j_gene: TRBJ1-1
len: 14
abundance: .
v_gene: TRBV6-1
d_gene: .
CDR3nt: TGTGCCAGCACCCTGCGGCAGGGGTCGAGTGAAGCTTTCTTT
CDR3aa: CASTLRQGSSEAFF

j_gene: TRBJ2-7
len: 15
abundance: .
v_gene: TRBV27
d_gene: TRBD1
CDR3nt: TGTGCCAGCAGTTTATCACGAGACAGGGGGAGTGAGCAGTACTTC
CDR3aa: CASSLSRDRGSEQYF

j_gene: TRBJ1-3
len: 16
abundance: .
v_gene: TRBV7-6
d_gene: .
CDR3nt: TGTGCCCGCAGCTTATCGGAGTTCCTCTCTGGAAACACCATATATTTT
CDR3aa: CARSLSEFLSGNTIYF

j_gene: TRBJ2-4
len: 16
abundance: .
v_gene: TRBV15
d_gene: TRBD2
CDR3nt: TGTGCCACCAGCCCAGACTGGACTAGCGGCAACACCCTTCAGTACTTC
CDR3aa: CATSPDWTSGNTLQYF

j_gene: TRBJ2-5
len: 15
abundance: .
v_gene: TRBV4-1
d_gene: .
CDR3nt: TGCGCCAGCAGCCAAGTTAGGGTGGGAGCAGAGACCCAGTACTTC
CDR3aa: CASSQVRVGAETQYF

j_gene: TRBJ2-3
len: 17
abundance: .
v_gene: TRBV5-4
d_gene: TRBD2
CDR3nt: TGTGCCAGCAGCTTTCGGACTAGCGGGAAATTGACAGATACGCAGTATTTT
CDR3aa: CASSFRTSGKLTDTQYF

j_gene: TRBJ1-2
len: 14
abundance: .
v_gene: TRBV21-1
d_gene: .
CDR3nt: TGTGCCGTGCCGAAGGAGGGGTGGAACTATGGCTACACCTTC
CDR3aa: CAVPKEGWNYGYTF

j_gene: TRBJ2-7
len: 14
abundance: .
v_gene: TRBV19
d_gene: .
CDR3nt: TGTGCCAGTAGTATATCCCCGGGTCACTACGAGCAGTACTTC
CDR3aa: CASSISPGHYEQYF

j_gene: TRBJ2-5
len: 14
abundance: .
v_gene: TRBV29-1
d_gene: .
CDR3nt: TGCAGCGTTGGAGGTTATCTAAGAGGGGAGACCCAGTACTTC
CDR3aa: CSVGGYLRGETQYF

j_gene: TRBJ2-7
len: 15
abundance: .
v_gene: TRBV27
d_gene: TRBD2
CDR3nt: TGTGCCAGCAGCGAAAGCGGGATGACCTTTGGTGAGCAGTACTTC
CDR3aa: CASSESGMTFGEQYF

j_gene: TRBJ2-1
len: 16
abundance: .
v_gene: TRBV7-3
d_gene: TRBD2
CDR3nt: TGTGCCAGCAGTTCAACGGGGACTAGAAGGGCCAATGAGCAGTTCTTC
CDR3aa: CASSSTGTRRANEQFF

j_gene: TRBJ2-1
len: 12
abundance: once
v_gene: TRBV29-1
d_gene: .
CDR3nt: TGCAGCGTTGAAACTAGGTTCAATGAGCAGTTCTTC
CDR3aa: CSVETRFNEQFF

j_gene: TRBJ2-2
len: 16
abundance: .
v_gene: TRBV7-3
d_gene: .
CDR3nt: TGTGCCAGCAGCCCAACGACTAGACCCAACACCGGGGAGCTGTTTTTT
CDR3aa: CASSPTTRPNTGELFF

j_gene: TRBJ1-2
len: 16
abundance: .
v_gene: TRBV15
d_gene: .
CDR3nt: TGTGCCACCAGCAGGGGCCCCATTGGCAGGGGTCATGGCTACACCTTC
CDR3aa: CATSRGPIGRGHGYTF

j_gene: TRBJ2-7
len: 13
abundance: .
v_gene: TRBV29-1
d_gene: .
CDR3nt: TGCAGCGTTGTTGGGGACTCAACCTACGAGCAGTACTTC
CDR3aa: CSVVGDSTYEQYF

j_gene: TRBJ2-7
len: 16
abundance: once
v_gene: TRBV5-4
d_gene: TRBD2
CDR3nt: TGTGCCAGCAGCGACGGGACTAGCGGTAACTCCTACGAGCAGTACTTC
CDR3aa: CASSDGTSGNSYEQYF

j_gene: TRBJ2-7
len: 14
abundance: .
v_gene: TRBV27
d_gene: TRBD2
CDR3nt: TGTGCCAGCAGTTTACTAGCGGGAGGATACGAGCAGTACTTC
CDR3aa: CASSLLAGGYEQYF

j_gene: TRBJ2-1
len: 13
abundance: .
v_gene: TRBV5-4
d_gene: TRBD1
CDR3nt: TGTGCCACCCGCCGGGACAGCTACAATGAGCAGTTCTTC
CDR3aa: CATRRDSYNEQFF

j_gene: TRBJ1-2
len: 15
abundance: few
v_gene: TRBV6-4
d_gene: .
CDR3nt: TGTGCCAGCAGTGACTCGAAAGGGGTTAACTATGGCTACACCTTC
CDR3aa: CASSDSKGVNYGYTF

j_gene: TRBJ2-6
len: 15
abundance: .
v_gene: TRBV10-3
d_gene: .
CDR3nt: TGTGCCATCAGTGGGACATTGACTGGGGCCAACGTCCTGACTTTC
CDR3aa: CAISGTLTGANVLTF

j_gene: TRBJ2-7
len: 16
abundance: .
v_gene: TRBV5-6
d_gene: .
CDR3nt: TGTGCCAGCAGCCCCTCATTCGGAGGGCCAACCTACGAGCAGTACTTC
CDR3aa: CASSPSFGGPTYEQYF

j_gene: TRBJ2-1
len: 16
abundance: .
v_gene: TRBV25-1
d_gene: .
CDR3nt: TGTGCCAGCGCACCTAGGGGGGGTAGATCCTACAATGAGCAGTTCTTC
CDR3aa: CASAPRGGRSYNEQFF

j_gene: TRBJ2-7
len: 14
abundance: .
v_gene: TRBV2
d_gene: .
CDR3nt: TGTGCCAGCAGTGATCGAGGGGGCTCCTACGAGCAGTACTTC
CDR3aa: CASSDRGGSYEQYF

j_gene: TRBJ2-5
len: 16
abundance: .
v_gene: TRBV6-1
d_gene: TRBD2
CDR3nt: TGTGCCAGCAGTGTCGCCACTAGCGTGGGAGTGGAGACCCAGTACTTC
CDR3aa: CASSVATSVGVETQYF

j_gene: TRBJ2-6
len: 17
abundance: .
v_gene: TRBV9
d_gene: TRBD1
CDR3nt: TGTGCCAGCAGGGGACGGGACAGCGTCTCTGGGGCCAACGTCCTGACTTTC
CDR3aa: CASRGRDSVSGANVLTF

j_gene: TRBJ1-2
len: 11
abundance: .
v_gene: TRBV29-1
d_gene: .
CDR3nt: TGCAGCGCTCAGGAATCCTATGGCTACACCTTC
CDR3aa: CSAQESYGYTF

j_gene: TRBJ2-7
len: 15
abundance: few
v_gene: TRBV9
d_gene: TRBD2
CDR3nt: TGTGCCAGCAGCGCCAGTTCTAGCGGGGACTACGAGCAGTACTTC
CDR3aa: CASSASSSGDYEQYF

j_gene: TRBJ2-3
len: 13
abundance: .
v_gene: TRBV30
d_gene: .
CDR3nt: TGTGCCTGGAAAGTTGGGAGTACAGATACGCAGTATTTT
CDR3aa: CAWKVGSTDTQYF

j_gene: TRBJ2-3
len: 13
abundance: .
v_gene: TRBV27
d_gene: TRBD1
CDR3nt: TGTGCCACCCGACAGGGGGCAACAGATACGCAGTATTTT
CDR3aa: CATRQGATDTQYF

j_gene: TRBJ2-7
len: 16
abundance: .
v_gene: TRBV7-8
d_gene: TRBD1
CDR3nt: TGTGCCAGCAGCTTAGGAATCTCCGGGACAGGGGACGAGCAGTACTTC
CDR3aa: CASSLGISGTGDEQYF

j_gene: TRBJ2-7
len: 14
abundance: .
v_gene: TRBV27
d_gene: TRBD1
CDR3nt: TGTGCCAGCAGTCCCAATGACAGGGTTTACGAGCAGTACTTC
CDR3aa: CASSPNDRVYEQYF

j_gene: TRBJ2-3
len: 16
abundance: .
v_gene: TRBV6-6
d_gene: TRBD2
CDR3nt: TGTGCCAGCAGTCCTAGCGGGAGTTGGTATAGTGTTACGCAGTATTTT
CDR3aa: CASSPSGSWYSVTQYF

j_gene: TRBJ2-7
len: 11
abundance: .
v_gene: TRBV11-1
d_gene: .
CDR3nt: TGTGCCAGCAGCTTCCATTACGAGCAGTACTTC
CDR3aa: CASSFHYEQYF

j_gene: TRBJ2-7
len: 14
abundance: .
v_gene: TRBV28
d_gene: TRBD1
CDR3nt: TGTGCCAGCAGTGTAGGACAGGGGGCAAGGGAGCAGTACTTC
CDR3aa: CASSVGQGAREQYF

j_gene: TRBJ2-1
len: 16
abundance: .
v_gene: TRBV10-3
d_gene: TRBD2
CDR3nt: TGTGCCATCAGTTTAGGGAGCGGGACTAATTACAATGAGCAGTTCTTC
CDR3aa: CAISLGSGTNYNEQFF

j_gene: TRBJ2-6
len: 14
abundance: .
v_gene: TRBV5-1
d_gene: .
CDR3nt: TGCGCCAGCAGCTCAGGGGCTGGGGCCAACGTCCTGCCTTTC
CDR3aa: CASSSGAGANVLPF

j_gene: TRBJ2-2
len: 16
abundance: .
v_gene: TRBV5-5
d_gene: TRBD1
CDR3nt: TGTGCCAGCGGGAGATACAGGGGGGTGACTACCGGGGAGCTGTTTTTT
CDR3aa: CASGRYRGVTTGELFF

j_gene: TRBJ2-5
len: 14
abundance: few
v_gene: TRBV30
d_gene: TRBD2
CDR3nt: TGTGCCTGGAGTTCGGGAGGGAGCCGAGAGACCCAGTACTTC
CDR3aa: CAWSSGGSRETQYF

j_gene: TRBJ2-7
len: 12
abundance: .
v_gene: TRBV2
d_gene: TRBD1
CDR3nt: TGCTCAGGGGGATGGTTCTCCTACGAGCAGTACTTC
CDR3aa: CSGGWFSYEQYF

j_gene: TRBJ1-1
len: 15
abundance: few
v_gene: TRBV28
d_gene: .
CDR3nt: TGTGCCAGTCGGACGTCCGGGACGGGGGTTACTGAAGCTTTCTTT
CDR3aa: CASRTSGTGVTEAFF

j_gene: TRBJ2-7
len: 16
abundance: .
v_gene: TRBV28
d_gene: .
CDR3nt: TGTGCCAGCAGTTTTCTTCCCCCCTTCGTTTACTACGAGCAGTACTTC
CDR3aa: CASSFLPPFVYYEQYF

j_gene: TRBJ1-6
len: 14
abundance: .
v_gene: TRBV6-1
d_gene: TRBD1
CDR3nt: TGTGCCAGCAGGGGACAGGGAAGCAATTCACCCCTCCACTTT
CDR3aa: CASRGQGSNSPLHF

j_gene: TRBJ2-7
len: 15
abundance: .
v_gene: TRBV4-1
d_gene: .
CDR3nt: TGCGCCAGCAGCCAAGATGTAATTTTTCCCTACGAGCAGTACTTC
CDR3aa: CASSQDVIFPYEQYF

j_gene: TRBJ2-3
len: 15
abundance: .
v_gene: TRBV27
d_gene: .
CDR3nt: TGTGCCAGCAGTTTAGTCGGGAGCGAAATAGATACGCAGTATTTT
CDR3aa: CASSLVGSEIDTQYF

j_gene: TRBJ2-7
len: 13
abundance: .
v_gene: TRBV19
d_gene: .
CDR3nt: TGTGCCAGTAGGTCGATCACTAGCTACGAGCAGTACTTC
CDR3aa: CASRSITSYEQYF

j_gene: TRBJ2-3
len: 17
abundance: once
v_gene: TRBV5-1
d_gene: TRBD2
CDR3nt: TGCGCCAGCAGCTTGGTTGGTAGCGGGAGGGGTACAGATACGCAGTATTTT
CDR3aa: CASSLVGSGRGTDTQYF

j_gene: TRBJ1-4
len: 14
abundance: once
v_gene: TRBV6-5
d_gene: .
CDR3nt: TGTGCCAGCAGTTATTCCGCAACTAATGAAAAACTGTTTTTT
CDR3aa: CASSYSATNEKLFF

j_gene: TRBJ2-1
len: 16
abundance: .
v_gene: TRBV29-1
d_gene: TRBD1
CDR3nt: TGCAGCGTTGATGGGACAGGGGACAGGTCCTACAATGAGCAGTTCTTC
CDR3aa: CSVDGTGDRSYNEQFF

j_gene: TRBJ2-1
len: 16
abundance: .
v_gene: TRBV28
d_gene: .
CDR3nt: TGTGCCAGCAGCCAACAAGGGAGCCCCTCCTACAATGAGCAGTTCTTC
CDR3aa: CASSQQGSPSYNEQFF